The sequence of this TCR beta chain was determined in a study of CD8+ T cells in alopecia areata. At the level of the study: Oral tofacitinib, 5 to 10 mg twice daily, was given in an open-label trial. Tofacitinib ran for 6 to 18 months before 6 months off drug. Findings and caveats of the study: With patients, TCR sharing proved less clear than in mice, a difference possibly related to HLA.

Alopecia areata patients gave lesional scalp punch biopsies and peripheral blood samples. Sequencing used cDNA as its template, made by extracting RNA and reverse transcribing it. Assay used: immunoSEQ multiplex PCR; TCRdb lists only in-frame clones, some missing. The repertoire has around 200,000 clones, 50% to 70% of them found once; the top ten carry about 1.5%. With respect to this clone: What it binds is unknown.

V lost 5 bases and J lost 9; bases outside the gene matches: 3. This CDR3 region has 12 residues. The germline CDR1 and CDR2 sequences are SNHLY and FYNNEI. The specimen was CD4+ T cells sorted from blood, collected at week 0. This TCR came from a human donor with alopecia areata. The V gene is TRBV2, the J gene TRBJ2-1, with 8 bases matching TRBD2. The CDR3 is CASSRGGGEQFF. In DNA form, the CDR3 reads TGTGCCAGCAGTCGGGGGGGCGGTGAGCAGTTCTTC.